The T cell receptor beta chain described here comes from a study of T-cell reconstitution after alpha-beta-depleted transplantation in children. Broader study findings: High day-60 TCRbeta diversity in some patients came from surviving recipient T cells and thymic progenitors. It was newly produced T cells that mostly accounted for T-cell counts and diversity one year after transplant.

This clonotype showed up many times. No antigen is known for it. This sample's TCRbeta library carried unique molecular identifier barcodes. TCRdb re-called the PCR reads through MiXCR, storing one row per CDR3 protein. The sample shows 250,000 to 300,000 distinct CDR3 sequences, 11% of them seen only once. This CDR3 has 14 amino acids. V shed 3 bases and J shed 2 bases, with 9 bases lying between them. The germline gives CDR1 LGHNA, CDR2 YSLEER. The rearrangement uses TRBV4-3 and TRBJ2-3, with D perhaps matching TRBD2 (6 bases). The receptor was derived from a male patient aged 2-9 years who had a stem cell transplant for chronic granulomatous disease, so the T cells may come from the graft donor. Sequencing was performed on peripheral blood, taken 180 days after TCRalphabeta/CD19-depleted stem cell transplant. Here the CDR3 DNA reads TGCGCCAGCAGCCAGGGACTTCTCACAGATACGCAGTATTTT. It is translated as CASSQGLLTDTQYF.